This T cell receptor beta chain was recorded in a study of shared clonotypes between healthy human individuals (dated by TCRdb to between 2020 and 2021). A note on the overall study: The cohort included three men and two women between 18 and 49 years of age. Per donor, three plates each were used for CD4 naive and CD4 memory, two for CD8 naive, and one for CD8 memory. Blood TCR repertoires of roughly 5 healthy adults were deeply sequenced to estimate repertoire size and the extent of clonotype sharing between individuals. Libraries were prepared and TCR repertoires were sequenced by different laboratories using diverse techniques, in order to increase sequencing depth and limit assay-specific biases. Between about 0.94 and 10 billion PBMCs per donor were obtained by leukapheresis. What the research found in general, with its limitations: Based on pairwise subsampling, the degree of clonotype sharing among donors was expected to be affected by sequencing depth. Because the study included a small number of donors, the genetic and exposure-history diversity represented was limited. Even with the large sequencing depth, rarefaction of the sorted-subset datasets indicated that sequencing was incomplete. Sampling was restricted to blood, and TCR repertoires in tissue are likely to differ from TCR repertoires in blood. Naive subsets generally had larger estimated clonotype richness than memory subsets. When a handful of donors were compared, the shared fraction of clonotypes was roughly 5% for naive CD4, about 4% for naive CD8, 2.3% for memory CD4, and 0.35% to 0.4% for memory CD8. Clonotypes shared by all four sorted-subset donors showed higher generation probabilities than non-shared clonotypes.

Regarding this clone: Its antigen target is currently unknown. Per-base qualities were not stored, and no clone one base away is much larger.

The donors were healthy, HIV-negative adults who had no recently reported acute infections or vaccinations. Only Caucasian adults living in Nashville, Tennessee, USA were represented among the donors. CD4+ T cells were enriched by magnetic negative selection, after which naive cells were positively selected on CD45RA and the negative fraction was taken as the memory subset. After blood collection by leukapheresis, PBMCs were isolated using Ficoll-Histopaque density gradient centrifugation and then cryopreserved in the vapor phase of liquid nitrogen. Analytical flow cytometry was used to check the purity and quantity of every magnetically sorted T cell population. Genomic DNA was isolated from every sorted fraction and measured by UV absorbance on a Nanodrop 2000c. Using the deep immunoSEQ assay, multiplex PCR amplified TCR CDR3 regions from genomic DNA. Genomic DNA extracted from each cell subset was distributed evenly over all wells of several immunoSEQ 96-well plates, and each plate served as one replicate. Each replicate PCR for sorted subsets received roughly 0.2 ug genomic DNA, equal to about 29,000 T cell genomes. Purified libraries were measured with a Qubit 3.0 fluorometer, size-checked on a Bioanalyzer 2100, and measured again with the KAPA Library Quantification kit. A separate single-read 150-cycle Illumina NextSeq 550 flow cell was used to sequence each immunoSEQ 96-well plate. In the authors' own workflow: Because the immunoSEQ output included only junctional sequences and no quality scores, the filtering could not be the same as the filtering used for full-length reads. Sequences were annotated with PyIR, a Python wrapper for IgBLAST v1.9, and V/J genes and CDR3 were assigned using IMGT germline references. Reads with weak V/J assignments (E-value above 1e-6), missing CDR3, stop codons, out-of-frame junctions, or ambiguous translated residues were removed. V3J clonotypes were defined by identical inferred V gene, J gene, and CDR3 amino acid sequence. The percentage overlap between two repertoires was calculated by dividing the number of shared unique clonotypes by the size of the smaller repertoire. RTK rarefaction, the Chao1 estimator, and Recon v2.1 estimates of unobserved clonotypes were used to assess repertoire richness. Generation probabilities were computed with OLGA for all TCRbeta clonotypes obtained by the gDNA method from several donors. In its TCRdb copy, this immuneACCESS table keeps in-frame sequences only and misses some clones. Where compared with another copy, unresolved V genes explain less than half of these, and the others have no known cause. V, J and clone size were drawn from that table, and D and trimming were deduced from the DNA. Recorded for this sample are roughly 1,500,000 clones; 98% of them occurred a single time. The top ten clones comprise less than 0.55% of the sample.

V is cut back by 2 bases and J by 2 bases, with 8 bases in the junction unmatched. Inclusive of the bounding cysteine and phenylalanine, the CDR3 is 17 residues long. CDR3 DNA only is kept here, 51 bases in frame from base 1. Based on the germline V gene, the CDR1 and CDR2 sequences are SGHNT and YENEEA. Sequenced: naive CD4+ T cells sorted from blood. In the paper's terms, the cell subset or site label means: CD45RA+ positively selected. The receptor's source is a man aged 25 to 40 in good health. The rearrangement combines TRBV11-3 with TRBJ2-2, with TRBD2 identical over 7 junction bases. The DNA sequence is given as TGTGCCAGCAGCTTACGCGGGAGCGGCAGTAACACCGGGGAGCTGTTTTTT. It specifies CASSLRGSGSNTGELFF.